Sequencing of this T cell receptor (beta chain) was carried out in a study of OX40 agonist ivuxolimab in advanced cancers. For the study at large: Patients were dosed intravenously with ivuxolimab at 0.01 to 10 mg/kg every 2 weeks. Findings and caveats of the study: Clonal expansion was among the lowest in partial responders at 0.1-3.0 mg/kg, especially CD8+. At doses 0.1 to 3.0 mg/kg, CD4+ and CD8+ clones expanded.

This clone was seen only once. The antigen is unknown. The method was immunoSEQ multiplex PCR; TCRdb's version includes in-frame clones alone and lacks a portion of them. The sample has around 72,000 clones; 70% to 90% are singletons. Germline V lookup: CDR1 MDHEN, CDR2 SYDVKM. Trimming left V 1 base short and J 1 base short, with 10 bases between. The CDR3 runs 15 residues. The sequence was collected from an adult with an advanced solid tumor such as melanoma, head and neck, liver or kidney cancer. The sample consisted of CD4+ or CD8+ T cells sorted from blood, taken in a trial of the OX40 agonist ivuxolimab. The V call is TRBV28, the J call TRBJ1-1; tentatively, D is TRBD1 (5 bases). The CDR3 region is CASSLYSGSNTEAFF. For the CDR3, the DNA is TGTGCCAGCAGTTTATATTCAGGGTCGAACACTGAAGCTTTCTTT.